This T cell receptor beta chain was obtained from a study of PD-1 blockade in classical Hodgkin lymphoma. Findings and caveats of the study: Reported findings placed baseline TCR diversity lower in newly diagnosed patients (compared with healthy donors).

CDR3 size: 17 residues. Germline-derived CDR1 and CDR2 are SEHNR and FQNEAQ (reference sequence). The trim removed 0 bases at V and 4 bases at J, leaving 8 bases unmatched. Comments on this clone: The antigen is undetermined.

All patients experienced relapse after autologous stem cell transplantation, and brentuximab vedotin exposure was variable. The patients, who had relapsed/refractory classical Hodgkin lymphoma, achieved best responses of complete response, partial response or progressive disease. The protocol was immunoSEQ multiplex PCR, while the TCRdb copy is restricted to in-frame clones and leaves out a portion. Here the sample spans approximately 90,000 clones, roughly 91% being singletons. The clonotype was recovered from a human donor with classical Hodgkin lymphoma. The chain employs TRBV7-9 and TRBJ1-5; TRBD1 aligns across 8 bases. The sequenced sample was peripheral blood mononuclear cells (PBMCs), obtained before the second cycle of nivolumab. CDR3 nucleotides: TGTGCCAGCAGCTTAGCGGACAGGGTTGGGGGTAATCAGCCCCAGCATTTT. Amino acids: CASSLADRVGGNQPQHF.